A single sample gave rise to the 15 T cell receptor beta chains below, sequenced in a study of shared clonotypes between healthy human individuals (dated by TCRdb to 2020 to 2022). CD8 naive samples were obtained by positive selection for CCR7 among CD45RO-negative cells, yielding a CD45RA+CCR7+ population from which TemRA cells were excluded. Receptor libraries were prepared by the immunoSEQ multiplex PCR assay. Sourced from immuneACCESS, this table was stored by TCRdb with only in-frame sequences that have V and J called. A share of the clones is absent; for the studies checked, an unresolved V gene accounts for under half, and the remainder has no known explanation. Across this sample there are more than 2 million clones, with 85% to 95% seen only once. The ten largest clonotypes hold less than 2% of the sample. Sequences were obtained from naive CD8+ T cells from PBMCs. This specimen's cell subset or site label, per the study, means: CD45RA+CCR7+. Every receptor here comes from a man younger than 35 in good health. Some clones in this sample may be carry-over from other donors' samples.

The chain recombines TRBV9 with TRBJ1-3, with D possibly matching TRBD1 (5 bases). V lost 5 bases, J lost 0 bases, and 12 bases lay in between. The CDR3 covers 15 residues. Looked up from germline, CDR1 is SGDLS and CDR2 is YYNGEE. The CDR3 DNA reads TGTGCCAGCAGTGCCGGGGCCGCCTCTGGAAACACCATATATTTT. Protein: CASSAGAASGNTIYF. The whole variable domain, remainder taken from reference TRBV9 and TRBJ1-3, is DSGVTQTPKHLITATGQRVTLRCSPRSGDLSVYWYQQSLDQGLQFLIQYYNGEERAKGNILERFSAQQFPDLHSELNLSSLELGDSALYFCASSAGAASGNTIYFGEGSWLTVV.

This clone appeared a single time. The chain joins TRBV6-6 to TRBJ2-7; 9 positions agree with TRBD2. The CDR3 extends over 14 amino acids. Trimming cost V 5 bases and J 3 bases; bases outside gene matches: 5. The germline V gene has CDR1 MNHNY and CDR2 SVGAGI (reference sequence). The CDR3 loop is CASSPGTSFYEQYF. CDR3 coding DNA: TGTGCCAGCAGTCCGGGGACTAGCTTCTACGAGCAGTACTTC.

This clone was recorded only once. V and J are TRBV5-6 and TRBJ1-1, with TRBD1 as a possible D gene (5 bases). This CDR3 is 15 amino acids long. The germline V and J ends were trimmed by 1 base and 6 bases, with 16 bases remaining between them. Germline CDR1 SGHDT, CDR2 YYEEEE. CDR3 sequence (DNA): TGTGCCAGCAGCTTGTCTGGGCTAGGGACCCCTGAAGCTTTCTTT. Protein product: CASSLSGLGTPEAFF.

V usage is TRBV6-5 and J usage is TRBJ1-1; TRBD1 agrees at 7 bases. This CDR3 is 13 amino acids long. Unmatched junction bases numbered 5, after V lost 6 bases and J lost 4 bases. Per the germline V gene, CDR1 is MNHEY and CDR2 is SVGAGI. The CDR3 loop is CASRPGQITEAFF. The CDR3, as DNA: TGTGCCAGCAGACCGGGACAGATCACTGAAGCTTTCTTT.

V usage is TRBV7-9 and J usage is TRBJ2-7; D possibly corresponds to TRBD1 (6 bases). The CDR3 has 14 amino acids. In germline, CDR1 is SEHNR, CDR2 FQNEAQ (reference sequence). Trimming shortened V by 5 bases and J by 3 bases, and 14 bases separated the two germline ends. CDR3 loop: CASSRTGLVYEQYF. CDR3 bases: TGTGCCAGCAGCCGTACAGGGCTGGTCTACGAGCAGTACTTC.

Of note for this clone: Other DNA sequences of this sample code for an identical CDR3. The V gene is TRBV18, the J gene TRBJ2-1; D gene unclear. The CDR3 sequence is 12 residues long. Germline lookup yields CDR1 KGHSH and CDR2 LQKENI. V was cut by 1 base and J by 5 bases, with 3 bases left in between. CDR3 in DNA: TGTGCCAGCTCACCACTTAACAATGAGCAGTTCTTC. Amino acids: CASSPLNNEQFF.

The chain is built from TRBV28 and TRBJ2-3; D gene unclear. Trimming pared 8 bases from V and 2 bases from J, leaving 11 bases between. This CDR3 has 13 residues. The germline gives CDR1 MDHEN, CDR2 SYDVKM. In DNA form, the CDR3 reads TGTGCCAGCTTTGCGGTTAACACAGATACGCAGTATTTT. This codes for CASFAVNTDTQYF.

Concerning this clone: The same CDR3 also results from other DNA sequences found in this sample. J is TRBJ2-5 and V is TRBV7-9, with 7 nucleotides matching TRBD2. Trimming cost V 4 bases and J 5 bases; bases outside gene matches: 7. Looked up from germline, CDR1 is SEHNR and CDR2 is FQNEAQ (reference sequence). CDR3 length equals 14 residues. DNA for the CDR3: TGTGCCAGCAGCTCCACGGGGGGACGGGAGACCCAGTACTTC. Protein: CASSSTGGRETQYF.

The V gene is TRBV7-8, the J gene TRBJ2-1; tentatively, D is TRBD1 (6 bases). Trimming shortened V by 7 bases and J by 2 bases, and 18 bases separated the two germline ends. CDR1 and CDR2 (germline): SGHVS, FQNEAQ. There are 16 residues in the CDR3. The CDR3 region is CASIPTWGQAYNEQFF. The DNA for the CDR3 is TGTGCCAGCATCCCGACCTGGGGGCAAGCCTACAATGAGCAGTTCTTC.

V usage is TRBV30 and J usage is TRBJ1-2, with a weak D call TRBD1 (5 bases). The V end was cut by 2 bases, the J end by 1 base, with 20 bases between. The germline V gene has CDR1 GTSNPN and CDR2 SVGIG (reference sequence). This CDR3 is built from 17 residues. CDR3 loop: CAWSKGYGASSNYGYTF. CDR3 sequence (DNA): TGTGCCTGGAGTAAGGGATATGGGGCCAGCAGTAACTATGGCTACACCTTC.

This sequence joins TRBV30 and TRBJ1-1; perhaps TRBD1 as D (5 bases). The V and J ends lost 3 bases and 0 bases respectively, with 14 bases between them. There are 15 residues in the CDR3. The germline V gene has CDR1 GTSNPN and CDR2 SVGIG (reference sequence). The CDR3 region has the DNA TGTGCCTGGAGAGGGGCCCTTTCAATGAACACTGAAGCTTTCTTT. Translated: CAWRGALSMNTEAFF. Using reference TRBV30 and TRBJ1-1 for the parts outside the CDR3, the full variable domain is SQTIHQWPATLVQPVGSPLSLECTVEGTSNPNLYWYRQAAGRGLQLLFYSVGIGQISSEVPQNLSASRPQDRQFILSSKKLLLSDSGFYLCAWRGALSMNTEAFFGQGTRLTVV.

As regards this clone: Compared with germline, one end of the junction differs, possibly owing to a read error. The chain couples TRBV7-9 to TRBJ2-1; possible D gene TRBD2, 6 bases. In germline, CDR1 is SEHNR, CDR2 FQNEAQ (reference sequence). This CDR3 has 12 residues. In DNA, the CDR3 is TGTGCCAGCACCTCCCCAGGACGGGAGCTGTTCTTC. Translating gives CASTSPGRELFF.

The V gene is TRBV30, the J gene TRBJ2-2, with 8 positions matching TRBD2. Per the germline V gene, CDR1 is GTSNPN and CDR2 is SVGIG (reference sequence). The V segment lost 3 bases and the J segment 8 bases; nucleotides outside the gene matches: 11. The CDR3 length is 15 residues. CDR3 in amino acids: CAWSVPGLVAGELFF. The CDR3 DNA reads TGTGCCTGGAGCGTCCCGGGACTAGTGGCTGGGGAGCTGTTTTTT.

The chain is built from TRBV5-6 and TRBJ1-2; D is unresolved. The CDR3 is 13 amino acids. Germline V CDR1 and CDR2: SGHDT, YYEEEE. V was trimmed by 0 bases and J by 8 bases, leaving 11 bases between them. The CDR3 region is CASSLGAGGGYTF. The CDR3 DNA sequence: TGTGCCAGCAGCTTGGGGGCGGGCGGAGGCTACACCTTC. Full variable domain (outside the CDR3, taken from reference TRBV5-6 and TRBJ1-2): DAGVTQSPTHLIKTRGQQVTLRCSPKSGHDTVSWYQQALGQGPQFIFQYYEEEERQRGNFPDRFSGHQFPNYSSELNVNALLLGDSALYLCASSLGAGGGYTFGSGTRLTVV.

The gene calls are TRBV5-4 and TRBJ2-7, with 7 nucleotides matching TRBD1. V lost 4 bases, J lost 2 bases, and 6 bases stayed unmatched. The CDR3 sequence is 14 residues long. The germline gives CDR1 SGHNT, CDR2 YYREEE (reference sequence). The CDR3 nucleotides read TGTGCCAGCAGCCGACGGGACAGCCCCTACGAGCAGTACTTC. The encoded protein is CASSRRDSPYEQYF. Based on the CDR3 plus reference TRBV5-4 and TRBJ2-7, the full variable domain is ETGVTQSPTHLIKTRGQQVTLRCSSQSGHNTVSWYQQALGQGPQFIFQYYREEENGRGNFPPRFSGLQFPNYSSELNVNALELDDSALYLCASSRRDSPYEQYFGPGTRLTVT.